This T cell receptor (beta chain) was identified during a study of T cell responses to AZD1222 COVID-19 vaccine. Study-wide context: Pooled in the analysis were second doses at about 4 or about 12 weeks. Points from the study as a whole: A mostly white British donor set with more females was recruited, and clonal diversity was possibly underestimated. With dominance at 160-218 and 743-854, vaccine-associated CD4 TCRs spanned spike.

Clones were read by immunoSEQ multiplex PCR, and TCRdb kept only the in-frame ones, dropping some. The table has about 120,000 clones, 90% to 95% seen once. Trimming took 5 bases from V and 2 from J, leaving 15 bases between them. The CDR3 contains 15 residues. Per germline, CDR1 LNHDA and CDR2 SQIVND (reference sequence). Of note for this clone: Antigen unknown.

The clonotype originates from an adult in good health. The genes are TRBV19 and TRBJ1-2; a weak D match, TRBD1 (5 bases). The specimen was peripheral blood, collected on day 0 of AZD1222 vaccination. CDR3 nucleotide sequence: TGTGCCAGTAGTCCCCTTTTGCAGGGCAACTATGGCTACACCTTC. It yields the protein CASSPLLQGNYGYTF.